A selection of T cell receptor beta chains follows, all from one sample in a study of blood T cell repertoires in COVID-19. Sequencing used immunoSEQ multiplex PCR; TCRdb keeps in-frame clones, though not all of them. The sample lists around 180,000 clones, around 85% occurring once. The sample was peripheral blood. These receptors were taken from a man in his 60s with acute or convalescent COVID-19. Each CDR3 is given with its conserved first and last residue. The D gene is left open where the match is weak. Size values are once, few and many counts, or a class for expanded clones, and some rows have none.

size	D	V	J	CDR3	DNA
-	TRBD1	TRBV27	TRBJ2-7	CASSVLGQGAQQYF	TGTGCCAGCAGCGTCCTGGGACAGGGGGCACAGCAGTACTTC
-	TRBD2	TRBV7-9	TRBJ2-1	CASRAGTSINEQFF	TGTGCCAGCAGGGCCGGGACTAGCATCAATGAGCAGTTCTTC
-	-	TRBV6-1	TRBJ2-7	CASSDVSGFRSYEQYF	TGTGCCAGCAGTGACGTGAGCGGGTTCCGATCATACGAGCAGTACTTC
-	-	TRBV28	TRBJ1-5	CASKQGDQPQHF	TGTGCCAGCAAGCAAGGAGATCAGCCCCAGCATTTT
-	-	TRBV27	TRBJ2-1	CASSYLPIYNEQFF	TGTGCCAGCAGCTACTTGCCCATATACAATGAGCAGTTCTTC
-	-	TRBV9	TRBJ2-3	CASSVVQRDTQYF	TGTGCCAGCAGCGTAGTTCAGCGAGATACGCAGTATTTT
-	TRBD2	TRBV28	TRBJ2-7	CASERLAGSYEQYF	TGTGCCAGCGAGAGACTAGCGGGTTCCTACGAGCAGTACTTC
-	TRBD1	TRBV7-2	TRBJ1-5	CASSFRGGGQPQHF	TGTGCCAGCAGCTTTCGAGGGGGCGGGCAGCCCCAGCATTTT
-	TRBD2	TRBV29-1	TRBJ2-7	CSVDLAGAYEQYF	TGCAGCGTTGATCTAGCGGGGGCCTACGAGCAGTACTTC
once	-	TRBV7-9	TRBJ1-6	CASRQSSYNSPLHF	TGTGCCAGTAGACAGAGCTCCTATAATTCACCCCTCCACTTT
-	TRBD1	TRBV18	TRBJ1-2	CASLYGTGGAHYTF	TGTGCCAGCCTATACGGGACAGGGGGCGCGCATTACACCTTC
-	TRBD1	TRBV7-9	TRBJ2-2	CASSPTGAGELFF	TGTGCCAGCAGCCCGACAGGGGCCGGGGAGCTGTTTTTT
-	-	TRBV7-9	TRBJ1-1	CASSLDLGLNTEAFF	TGTGCCAGCAGCTTAGATCTAGGCTTGAACACTGAAGCTTTCTTT
-	-	TRBV19	TRBJ1-2	CASSINENYGYTF	TGTGCCAGTAGTATTAACGAGAACTATGGCTACACCTTC
once	TRBD2	TRBV28	TRBJ2-3	CASSLWLAGRTDTQYF	TGTGCCAGCAGTTTATGGCTAGCGGGCCGCACAGATACGCAGTATTTT
-	TRBD1	TRBV28	TRBJ1-2	CASRTTGGNYGYTF	TGTGCCAGCAGGACGACAGGGGGCAACTATGGCTACACCTTC
-	TRBD1	TRBV18	TRBJ2-7	CASSPDRVSYEQYF	TGTGCCAGCTCACCAGACAGGGTTTCCTACGAGCAGTACTTC
-	TRBD2	TRBV2	TRBJ2-5	CASSEEREFWETQYF	TGTGCCAGCAGTGAAGAGCGGGAATTCTGGGAGACCCAGTACTTC
-	-	TRBV6-5	TRBJ2-5	CASSRIVSGLETQYF	TGTGCCAGCTCTCGGATTGTCTCGGGGTTGGAGACCCAGTACTTC
-	-	TRBV6-5	TRBJ1-3	CASTQGENTIYF	TGTGCCAGCACGCAAGGAGAAAACACCATATATTTT
-	-	TRBV25-1	TRBJ1-1	CASSAEWGGEAFF	TGTGCCAGCAGTGCCGAGTGGGGGGGCGAAGCTTTCTTT
few	-	TRBV3-1/TRBV3-2	TRBJ1-3	CASSQDRGRNTIYF	TGTGCCAGCAGCCAAGATCGGGGAAGAAACACCATATATTTT
-	-	TRBV28	TRBJ2-1	CASSSGGAGNEQFF	TGTGCCAGCAGTTCGGGGGGCGCGGGAAATGAGCAGTTCTTC
many	TRBD2	TRBV6-2/TRBV6-3	TRBJ2-1	CASSYGGGSSYNEQFF	TGTGCCAGCAGTTACGGGGGGGGGAGCTCCTACAATGAGCAGTTCTTC
few	TRBD2	TRBV4-3	TRBJ2-2	CASSQGAGFGGDTGELFF	TGCGCCAGCAGCCAAGGGGCAGGTTTCGGGGGGGACACCGGGGAGCTGTTTTTT
-	TRBD1	TRBV7-2	TRBJ1-1	CASSFRQGVNTEAFF	TGTGCCAGCAGCTTCAGACAGGGGGTGAACACTGAAGCTTTCTTT
-	-	TRBV28	TRBJ2-1	CASRSLWGAHNEQFF	TGTGCCAGCAGATCTTTATGGGGAGCCCACAATGAGCAGTTCTTC
few	TRBD2	TRBV14	TRBJ2-3	CASSSRRLAVRTDTQYF	TGTGCCAGCAGCTCCCGACGACTAGCGGTTCGCACAGATACGCAGTATTTT
-	-	TRBV18	TRBJ2-3	CASSPYTDTQYF	TGTGCCAGCTCACCCTACACAGATACGCAGTATTTT